These 14 T cell receptor beta chains originate from one sample sequenced in a study of human T cells and chemical hapten exposure. Specified time point: pre-sensitization, week 0. Treatment meaning: therapeutic diphenylcyclopropenone sensitization with weekly scalp DPC. TCRdb fed the RACE reads into MiXCR, producing one record per CDR3 protein. This table has a few hundred thousand distinct CDR3 sequences, over 5% appearing once. The sample consisted of whole blood, taken in connection with sensitization to the hapten diphenylcyclopropenone (DPC). These receptors were collected from a woman under 30 with alopecia areata. Some clones in this sample may be carry-over from other donors' samples.

This clonotype has just a few counts. The chain joins TRBV4-1 to TRBJ2-6; the D is unclear. CDR3 size: 16 residues. Per the germline V gene, CDR1 is MGHRA and CDR2 is YSYEKL. The germline V and J ends were trimmed by 2 bases and 4 bases, with 12 bases remaining between them. Written as DNA, the CDR3 is TGCGCCAGCAGCCAACCGCCAGAGACGGGGGCCAACGTCCTGACTTTC. Translation gives CASSQPPETGANVLTF.

J is TRBJ2-2 and V is TRBV6-2 or TRBV6-3; D gene unclear. Germline V CDR1 and CDR2: MNHEY, SVGEGT. CDR3 length: 15 residues. V was trimmed by 2 bases and J by 5 bases, leaving 12 bases between them. CDR3 nucleotide sequence: TGTGCCAGCAGTTACAGGGCAGTTTCGACCGGGGAGCTGTTTTTT. Translating it yields CASSYRAVSTGELFF.

This clonotype was seen ten or more times. This chain uses TRBV10-2 with TRBJ1-1, with D perhaps matching TRBD1 (5 bases). In germline, CDR1 is WSHSY, CDR2 SAAADI. V lost 1 base and J lost 2, with 8 bases in between. There are 14 residues in the CDR3. As DNA, the CDR3 is TGCGCCAGCAGTGAGTACGGGGACAACACTGAAGCTTTCTTT. The encoded protein is CASSEYGDNTEAFF.

This rearrangement joins TRBV6-5 to TRBJ1-1; D gene uncertain. V lost 0 bases to trimming and J lost 4 bases, with 12 bases between them. The germline V gene encodes CDR1 MNHEY and CDR2 SVGAGI. This CDR3 region has 15 residues. The CDR3 loop is CASSYSERVGTEAFF. DNA of the CDR3: TGTGCCAGCAGTTACTCGGAGCGGGTGGGCACTGAAGCTTTCTTT.

This clonotype was counted between two and nine times. The chain couples TRBV4-2 to TRBJ1-4, with 7 bases aligning to TRBD1. The germline gives CDR1 LGHNA, CDR2 YNFKEQ. Germline trimming cut 4 bases from V and 0 bases from J; bases unmatched to any gene: 14. The CDR3 is made up of 19 amino acids. The CDR3 DNA follows: TGTGCCAGCAGCCGAGTCCAGGGGGGCGTATCTACAACTAATGAAAAACTGTTTTTT. This translates into CASSRVQGGVSTTNEKLFF.

V is TRBV6-1 and J is TRBJ1-4; tentatively, D is TRBD1 (5 bases). The CDR3 runs to 19 residues. In germline, CDR1 is MNHNS, CDR2 SASEGT. V was pared by 6 bases and J by 0 bases, with 23 bases between. CDR3 DNA: TGTGCCAGCAGGGCTACACCGAAGACGGGGGACGCAACTAATGAAAAACTGTTTTTT. As protein: CASRATPKTGDATNEKLFF.

Many counts were recorded for this clonotype. This chain connects TRBV29-1 to TRBJ2-3; D uncertain. V was cut by 1 base and J by 3 bases, with 5 bases left in between. CDR1 and CDR2 (germline): SQVTM, ANQGSEA. The CDR3 covers 12 residues. The CDR3 reads CSVEVATDTQYF. The CDR3 nucleotides read TGCAGCGTTGAAGTGGCGACAGATACGCAGTATTTT.

V and J are TRBV7-2 and TRBJ1-4, with 12 bases fitting TRBD1. Unmatched junction bases numbered 6, after V lost 0 bases and J lost 10 bases. The CDR3 loop spans 16 amino acids. Germline CDR1 and CDR2: SGHTA and FQGNSA. As DNA, the CDR3 is TGTGCCAGCAGCTTAGCGGGGACAGGGGGCGAGGGAAAACTGTTTTTT. Protein sequence: CASSLAGTGGEGKLFF.

This clonotype was picked up many times. The chain combines TRBV12-3 or TRBV12-4 with TRBJ1-5, with TRBD1 as a possible D gene (5 bases). Trimming pared 2 bases from V and 7 bases from J, leaving 9 bases between. The CDR3 length is 13 residues. The CDR3: CASSLRGEQPQHF. Written as DNA, the CDR3 is TGTGCCAGCAGTTTAAGGGGAGAACAGCCCCAGCATTTT.

V gene TRBV5-1 combines with J gene TRBJ2-3, with 8 bases identical to TRBD1. V lost 0 bases and J lost 8; bases outside the gene matches: 14. Germline V gene data show CDR1 as SGHRS and CDR2 as YFSETQ. There are 17 residues in the CDR3. CDR3 sequence (DNA): TGCGCCAGCAGCTTGGACGCCGCAGGGGGCATATTATCTACGCAGTATTTT. This translates into CASSLDAAGGILSTQYF.

At least ten counts were recorded for this clonotype. The rearrangement links TRBV6-6 to TRBJ2-1; unclear D gene. CDR1 and CDR2 (germline): MNHNY, SVGAGI (reference sequence). V gave up 8 bases and J gave up 0 bases, with 8 bases separating them. The CDR3 contains 13 residues. CDR3 bases: TGTGCCAGCGTATTAAGCTCCTACAATGAGCAGTTCTTC. Translated, it gives CASVLSSYNEQFF.

The chain combines TRBV6-2 or TRBV6-3 with TRBJ2-2, with D uncertain. This CDR3 region has 13 residues. Germline loops: CDR1 MNHEY, CDR2 SVGEGT. V was trimmed by 4 bases and J by 1 base, leaving 4 bases between them. The CDR3 nucleotides are TGTGCCAGCAGTTCGGTGAACACCGGGGAGCTGTTTTTT. It yields the protein CASSSVNTGELFF.

This chain joins TRBV11-2 and TRBJ2-3; D is unresolved. The germline CDR1 and CDR2 sequences are SGHAT and FQNNGV. The V gene lost 5 bases and the J gene lost 0 bases, with 12 bases spanning the gap. The CDR3 runs 15 residues. The CDR3, as DNA: TGTGCCAGCAGCCCTATAAAGACTAGCACAGATACGCAGTATTTT. Its protein is CASSPIKTSTDTQYF.

This clonotype was observed at least ten times. CDR3 sequence (DNA): TGTGCCAGCAGCTTATTCGGGACAGGGGGCCAGCCCCAGCATTTT. Protein product: CASSLFGTGGQPQHF. This rearrangement joins TRBV7-8 to TRBJ1-5; 12 bases align to TRBD1. CDR3 size: 15 residues. With 2 bases clipped from V and 7 bases from J, the junction kept 3 bases outside the gene matches. Germline V CDR1 and CDR2: SGHVS, FQNEAQ. Drawing the rest from reference TRBV7-8 and TRBJ1-5, the complete variable domain is GAGVSQSPRYKVAKRGQDVALRCDPISGHVSLFWYQQALGQGPEFLTYFQNEAQLDKSGLPSDRFFAERPEGSVSTLKIQRTQQEDSAVYLCASSLFGTGGQPQHFGDGTRLSIL.